This T cell receptor (beta chain) was recovered during a study of siplizumab effects on memory and regulatory T cells. The CDR3 is 15 residues long. Trimming removed 0 bases at V and 0 bases at J, with 9 bases between. The V gene's germline CDR1 is SGHRS and CDR2 YFSETQ. Sequencing used immunoSEQ multiplex PCR; TCRdb keeps in-frame clones, though not all of them. The table shows approximately 100,000 clones, with 80% to 95% occurring only once. Concerning this clone: What it binds is not known.

Study results and limitations: For mappable alloreactive CD4+ clones, the mean Treg-derived fraction was approximately 70% with siplizumab and roughly 25% in controls.

The chain is built from TRBV5-1 and TRBJ1-1; no clear D. Sequenced: CD4+ T cells sorted from blood. This clonotype was obtained from a human donor in good health. Some clones in this sample may be carry-over from other donors' samples. Here the CDR3 reads CASSLDTGMNTEAFF. The CDR3 DNA reads TGCGCCAGCAGCTTGGATACGGGCATGAACACTGAAGCTTTCTTT.